This section outlines one T cell receptor beta chain sequence together with its context. Its target antigen remains unknown. Nothing much larger sits one base from this clone, and base qualities are not available. The germline V gene (reference sequence) gives CDR1 as MNHNY and CDR2 as SVGAGI. V is cut by 6 bases and J by 0 bases, and the space between the germline ends is 6 bases. The CDR3 holds 13 amino acids from the cysteine to the phenylalanine. Only the CDR3 DNA is retained, 39 bases long and in frame from the first base. The intended sense of this specimen's time point label: pre-transplant. Thawed unstimulated PBMCs were stained for CD3, CD4 and CD8 and FACS-sorted into CD3+CD4+ and CD3+CD8+ populations. Randomization to immunosuppression withdrawal applied to every one of the 8 studied subjects. The Qiagen DNeasy Blood and Tissue Kit was used for isolation of genomic DNA. These data belong to a study of T cell clones after liver transplantation (dated by TCRdb to about 2019). Describing the broader study: Samples were obtained from ITN030ST, a randomized trial in which withdrawal of immunosuppression was attempted within 2 years of liver transplantation. After a pre-transplant mixed lymphocyte reaction, TCRbeta sequencing was used to pinpoint donor-reactive T cell clones, which were subsequently tracked in post-transplant blood. Third party-reactive TCRbeta sequences from pre-transplant MLRs were also identified as an antigen-independent comparator for donor-reactive sequences. Of the eight recipients, three were HCV-positive, while the remaining recipients had been transplanted for non-autoimmune, non-viral indications. Until randomization at 12-24 months post-transplant, subjects were given standard immunosuppression, with no induction therapy. Tolerance meant complete immunosuppression withdrawal for at least one year without liver enzymes rising beyond twice the upper limit of normal. Blood samples were collected pre-transplant, pre-randomization before withdrawal, and post-randomization after either full withdrawal or failed withdrawal. The studied cohort comprised 8 liver transplant recipients, 3 classified as tolerant and 5 as non-tolerant. The study at large found these results: After accounting for repertoire turnover, donor-reactive detection was significantly reduced in 7 of 8 subjects for CD4 and 8 of 8 for CD8. Circulating donor-reactive CD4 TCRbeta sequences fell significantly post-transplant in 5 of 8 subjects, irrespective of tolerance or HCV status. Since no allograft tissue specimens were available, donor-reactive T cells may have migrated into the graft instead of being deleted. Donor-reactive sequences declined more than third party-reactive ones, suggesting partial antigen-specific deletion unrelated to withdrawal success. In a couple of subjects, low numbers of available donor cells limited the measurable donor-reactive repertoire. Conclusions were preliminary, limited by small, heterogeneous patient numbers and non-standardized post-transplant time points.

Frozen genomic DNA underwent high-throughput TCRbeta CDR3 sequencing by immunoSEQ, including PCR amplification, mapping, bias correction and internal controls. The study's own analysis went as follows. Only productive rearrangements were retained, with each unique TCRbeta sequence defined by its CDR3 nucleotide sequence together with its V and J gene. A sequence counted as donor-reactive only if the sequence showed at least 5-fold expansion in CFSE-low cells compared with unstimulated pre-transplant cells and had a frequency of at least 0.01%. To ensure at least 90% detection power, minimum frequency thresholds were set for each subject based on that subject's lowest-template unstimulated sample. Repertoire turnover was measured by Jensen-Shannon divergence between the top 1000 TCRbeta sequences post- and pre-transplant. Two-sided Fisher's exact tests were used to test for changes in how often donor-reactive sequences were detected. The immuneACCESS repertoire file appears here via TCRdb, limited to in-frame rearrangements. These files lack a portion of the clones; in checked studies, under half of the deficit traces to unresolved V genes, and the cause of the others is not known. D and trimming come from the DNA, and the V and J calls and clone size come from that table. Recorded for this sample are 45,000 to 60,000 clones; approximately 88% of them occurred a single time. Roughly 8.1% of the sample rests with the top ten.

This receptor was identified in a human donor who received a liver transplant. The sequence links TRBV6-6 to TRBJ1-5; too little of a D gene remains to name it. The sample in question was CD4+ T cells from blood, obtained before liver transplant. In nucleotides, the sequence is TGTGCCAGCAGCTTAGATAGCAATCAGCCCCAGCATTTT. It encodes CASSLDSNQPQHF.